The 27 T cell receptor beta chains below were found in one sample sequenced in a study of blood T cell repertoires in COVID-19. Generated by immunoSEQ multiplex PCR, the TCRdb table keeps only in-frame clones and is missing some. The sample shows more than 300,000 clones, 85% to 90% of them seen only once. Sequencing input: PBMCs or T cells enriched from blood (not recorded which). The receptors derive from a man aged 25-40 years who had recovered from COVID-19.

The chain recombines TRBV5-1 with TRBJ1-4, with unresolved D. V was shortened by 0 bases and J by 3 bases, with 12 bases between the two germline ends. Germline loops: CDR1 SGHRS, CDR2 YFSETQ. CDR3 length equals 16 residues. In DNA, the CDR3 is TGCGCCAGCAGCTTGGGGGCCAATCCAGCTAATGAAAAACTGTTTTTT. Translation: CASSLGANPANEKLFF.

The V gene is TRBV19, the J gene TRBJ2-5, with TRBD2 matching 11 bases. The CDR3 is made up of 18 amino acids. V lost 5 bases and J lost 2; bases outside the gene matches: 13. From germline, CDR1 is LNHDA and CDR2 SQIVND (reference sequence). The CDR3 spells CASSRQSTSGGEQETQYF. The CDR3 nucleotides read TGTGCCAGTAGTCGACAGTCAACTAGCGGGGGAGAACAAGAGACCCAGTACTTC.

This clone was seen a few times. The rearrangement links TRBV4-2 to TRBJ1-2, with D possibly TRBD1 on 6 matching bases. CDR3 length: 14 amino acids. Between the trimmed V and J ends, which lost 4 bases and 8 bases, there was a span of 17 bases. The germline gives CDR1 LGHNA, CDR2 YNFKEQ. The CDR3 DNA sequence: TGTGCCAGCAGCCGCGAGCAGGGGCCGGAAGGCTACACCTTC. It translates to CASSREQGPEGYTF.

The chain combines TRBV2 with TRBJ2-6, with 9 bases aligning to TRBD1. Germline CDR1 SNHLY, CDR2 FYNNEI. V trimming: 4 bases; J trimming: 2 bases; junction bases outside the gene matches: 6. The length of the CDR3 is 17 residues. Here the CDR3 reads CASSVGQGAAGANVLTF. As DNA, the CDR3 is TGTGCCAGCAGTGTGGGACAGGGAGCGGCTGGGGCCAACGTCCTGACTTTC.

The rearrangement links TRBV7-8 to TRBJ2-1; 8 nucleotides agree with TRBD1. This CDR3 contains 16 residues. V shed 5 bases and J 3 bases; nucleotides not matched to a gene: 9. CDR1 is SGHVS and CDR2 is FQNEAQ in the germline V gene. The CDR3 sequence is CASSPRDRPIYNEQFF. The DNA for the CDR3 is TGTGCCAGCAGCCCGCGGGACAGGCCCATCTACAATGAGCAGTTCTTC.

V gene TRBV30 combines with J gene TRBJ1-2; 8 bases align to TRBD1. Germline loops: CDR1 GTSNPN, CDR2 SVGIG (reference sequence). The CDR3 loop spans 12 amino acids. The V and J ends lost 5 bases and 6 bases, in that order; junction bases with no gene match: 5. The CDR3 sequence: CAWSLQGDGYTF. The CDR3 bases are TGTGCCTGGTCTTTACAGGGGGATGGCTACACCTTC.

The J gene is TRBJ1-2, the V gene TRBV5-1; 9 nucleotides line up with TRBD1. CDR1 is SGHRS and CDR2 is YFSETQ in the germline V gene. The V segment lost 0 bases and the J segment 7 bases; nucleotides outside the gene matches: 7. The CDR3 covers 15 residues. The CDR3 loop reads CASSLEGSGQGGYTF. CDR3 bases: TGCGCCAGCAGCTTGGAGGGGTCGGGACAGGGTGGCTACACCTTC.

V usage is TRBV2 and J usage is TRBJ2-3; 7 bases are a match to TRBD1. The V and J ends lost 4 bases and 3 bases, in that order; junction bases with no gene match: 4. This CDR3 comprises 14 residues. CDR1 SNHLY and CDR2 FYNNEI come from the germline V gene. CDR3 loop: CASSGGQATDTQYF. CDR3 nucleotides: TGTGCCAGCAGTGGAGGACAGGCGACAGATACGCAGTATTTT.

The chain uses TRBV4-1 and TRBJ1-1, with D possibly matching TRBD1 (6 bases). The CDR3 consists of 15 residues. The germline gives CDR1 MGHRA, CDR2 YSYEKL. V lost 1 base and J 6 bases, leaving 15 bases between the germline ends. The CDR3 here is CASSQGQGMKPEAFF. The CDR3 DNA follows: TGCGCCAGCAGCCAAGGGCAGGGGATGAAGCCTGAAGCTTTCTTT.

The V and J genes are TRBV19 and TRBJ1-1, with D perhaps TRBD1 (5 bases). Germline assignment: CDR1 LNHDA and CDR2 SQIVND (reference sequence). The V and J ends lost 5 bases and 0 bases respectively, with 16 bases between them. The CDR3 has 16 amino acids. As DNA, the CDR3 is TGTGCCAGTAGTCTGGGAGGGGTGGGAGTGAACACTGAAGCTTTCTTT. This translates into CASSLGGVGVNTEAFF.

The gene calls are TRBV2 and TRBJ2-7, with 9 bases fitting TRBD1. The length of the CDR3 is 17 residues. Germline V gene data show CDR1 as SNHLY and CDR2 as FYNNEI. V gave up 4 bases and J gave up 5 bases; unmatched junction bases: 15. The CDR3 sequence is CASSGGKSRDRDHEQYF. CDR3 in DNA: TGTGCCAGCAGTGGGGGCAAATCCCGGGACAGGGACCACGAGCAGTACTTC.

The chain uses TRBV5-1 and TRBJ1-5, with no clear D. Deletions cut 2 bases from V and 3 bases from J, with 15 bases between. This CDR3 comprises 16 residues. From germline, CDR1 is SGHRS and CDR2 YFSETQ. The CDR3 DNA follows: TGCGCCAGCAGCTTCCCTCTCCGGGAAATCAATCAGCCCCAGCATTTT. Protein: CASSFPLREINQPQHF.

This clone was picked up one time. The chain combines TRBV5-1 with TRBJ2-1; TRBD2 agrees at 7 bases. The CDR3 is made up of 14 amino acids. In germline, CDR1 is SGHRS, CDR2 YFSETQ. J gave up 7 bases and V 0 bases, and 4 bases lay outside the gene matches. The CDR3 loop is CASSLVVSGNEQFF. The DNA of the CDR3 is TGCGCCAGCAGCTTGGTTGTTAGCGGGAATGAGCAGTTCTTC.

The chain uses TRBV11-3 and TRBJ2-7; a possible D gene is TRBD1 (5 bases). V lost 5 bases, J lost 5 bases, and 19 bases lay in between. This CDR3 contains 15 residues. The V gene's germline CDR1 is SGHNT and CDR2 YENEEA. The CDR3 loop reads CASSTRLATVDEQYF. The DNA for the CDR3 is TGTGCCAGCAGCACCCGATTGGCGACAGTTGACGAGCAGTACTTC.

The V call is TRBV29-1, the J call TRBJ1-2; tentative D call: TRBD1 (6 bases). The CDR3 loop spans 14 amino acids. With 7 bases removed from V and 0 bases from J, the gap between germline ends came to 15 bases. Germline CDR1 SQVTM, CDR2 ANQGSEA. The CDR3 DNA reads as TGCAGCGCTAGTCGGGACACAACTAACTATGGCTACACCTTC. Encoded protein: CSASRDTTNYGYTF.

This sequence joins TRBV5-1 and TRBJ2-3, with D perhaps TRBD1 (6 bases). Germline assignment: CDR1 SGHRS and CDR2 YFSETQ. The ends were cut back, 5 bases at V and 5 bases at J, with 18 bases in the middle. The CDR3 totals 15 residues. CDR3 DNA sequence: TGCGCCAGCAGTGGGGGCGGTGGGTCGAGAGATACGCAGTATTTT. Protein: CASSGGGGSRDTQYF.

The chain links TRBV5-1 to TRBJ1-1, with D tentatively TRBD1 (6 bases). Deletions cut 7 bases from V and 1 base from J, with 17 bases between. Germline V gives CDR1 SGHRS, CDR2 YFSETQ. The CDR3 extends over 15 amino acids. The CDR3 DNA reads as TGCGCCAGCGAAACAGGGCGGGGGACGAACACTGAAGCTTTCTTT. Protein: CASETGRGTNTEAFF.

This rearrangement joins TRBV6-5 to TRBJ1-6; D is undetermined. Trimming shortened V by 5 bases and J by 4 bases, and 9 bases separated the two germline ends. Germline V CDR1 and CDR2: MNHEY, SVGAGI. The CDR3 spans 14 residues. Here the CDR3 reads CASSLLQYNSPLHF. The CDR3 DNA follows: TGTGCCAGCAGTCTGTTACAATATAATTCACCCCTCCACTTT.

The gene calls are TRBV7-2 and TRBJ2-1; 9 nucleotides agree with TRBD2. This CDR3 spans 17 amino acids. Germline values: CDR1 SGHTA, CDR2 FQGNSA. V dropped 5 bases and J dropped 4; count of bases not matched to a gene: 12. CDR3 sequence reads: CASSPRTSAGGYNEQFF. The CDR3 nucleotides read TGTGCCAGCAGCCCGAGGACTAGCGCGGGGGGTTACAATGAGCAGTTCTTC. Variable domain in full (rest from reference TRBV7-2 and TRBJ2-1): GAGVSQSPSNKVTEKGKDVELRCDPISGHTALYWYRQSLGQGLEFLIYFQGNSAPDKSGLPSDRFSAERTGGSVSTLTIQRTQQEDSAVYLCASSPRTSAGGYNEQFFGPGTRLTVL.

This rearrangement joins TRBV2 to TRBJ1-2; D is ambiguous. V lost 8 bases to trimming and J lost 0 bases, with 19 bases between them. The V gene's germline CDR1 is SNHLY and CDR2 FYNNEI. The CDR3 loop spans 16 amino acids. CDR3 amino acids: CASRNGGPGTNYGYTF. CDR3 coding DNA: TGTGCCAGCCGGAATGGCGGGCCAGGCACTAACTATGGCTACACCTTC.

The V and J genes are TRBV20-1 and TRBJ2-5; D might be TRBD2 (5 bases). The CDR3 spans 14 residues. V was pared by 3 bases and J by 5 bases, with 16 bases between. The germline V gene has CDR1 DFQATT and CDR2 SNEGSKA (reference sequence). DNA of the CDR3: TGCAGTGCTAGTAGTTCCTGGACTGGGGAGACCCAGTACTTC. This encodes CSASSSWTGETQYF.

The CDR3 protein is CASSSQTSGDTEAFF. The CDR3 region has the DNA TGTGCCAGCAGCTCACAGACGTCGGGGGACACTGAAGCTTTCTTT. This chain connects TRBV7-6 to TRBJ1-1; possible D gene TRBD1, 5 bases. CDR3 length equals 15 residues. V lost 4 bases and J lost 3, with 15 bases in between. CDR1 and CDR2 (germline): SGHVS, FNYEAQ.

The chain carries TRBV9 and TRBJ2-3, with TRBD2 matching over 9 bases. The ends lost 7 bases at V and 2 bases at J; junction bases unmatched: 14. Germline lookup yields CDR1 SGDLS and CDR2 YYNGEE. This CDR3 is built from 17 residues. CDR3 sequence reads: CASGGAGGKFFTDTQYF. Here the CDR3 DNA reads TGTGCCAGCGGGGGAGCGGGGGGCAAGTTTTTCACAGATACGCAGTATTTT.

The CDR3 nucleotides are TGTGCCAGCAGGAGCGAGGTGTCCACTGAAGCTTTCTTT. This codes for CASRSEVSTEAFF. The chain uses TRBV11-3 and TRBJ1-1; D gene uncertain. V dropped 6 bases and J dropped 4 bases, with 12 bases sitting between them. This CDR3 has 13 amino acids. Germline V lookup: CDR1 SGHNT, CDR2 YENEEA.

This clone has a handful of counts. The V and J genes are TRBV2 and TRBJ1-1; no firm D call. Trimming shortened V by 3 bases and J by 3 bases, and 5 bases separated the two germline ends. CDR1 and CDR2 from the germline V gene are SNHLY and FYNNEI. CDR3 length equals 12 residues. The CDR3 protein is CASSDQYTEAFF. The DNA of the CDR3 is TGTGCCAGCAGTGATCAATACACTGAAGCTTTCTTT.

This chain connects TRBV4-1 to TRBJ2-1, with D possibly being TRBD1 (6 bases). Trimming took off 1 base at V and 2 bases at J, with 12 bases between the two ends. Per the germline V gene, CDR1 is MGHRA and CDR2 is YSYEKL. The CDR3 contains 16 residues. CDR3 DNA: TGCGCCAGCAGCCAAGTTTCGACAGGCCCCTACAATGAGCAGTTCTTC. This translates into CASSQVSTGPYNEQFF.

The chain uses TRBV7-6 and TRBJ2-7; 10 bases agree with TRBD2. Germline values: CDR1 SGHVS, CDR2 FNYEAQ. The CDR3 has 15 residues. V lost 4 bases to trimming and J lost 9 bases; unmatched junction nucleotides: 12. This chain's CDR3 is CASSSTTSGSWPQYF. CDR3 nucleotides: TGTGCCAGCAGCTCTACGACTAGCGGGTCTTGGCCGCAGTACTTC.